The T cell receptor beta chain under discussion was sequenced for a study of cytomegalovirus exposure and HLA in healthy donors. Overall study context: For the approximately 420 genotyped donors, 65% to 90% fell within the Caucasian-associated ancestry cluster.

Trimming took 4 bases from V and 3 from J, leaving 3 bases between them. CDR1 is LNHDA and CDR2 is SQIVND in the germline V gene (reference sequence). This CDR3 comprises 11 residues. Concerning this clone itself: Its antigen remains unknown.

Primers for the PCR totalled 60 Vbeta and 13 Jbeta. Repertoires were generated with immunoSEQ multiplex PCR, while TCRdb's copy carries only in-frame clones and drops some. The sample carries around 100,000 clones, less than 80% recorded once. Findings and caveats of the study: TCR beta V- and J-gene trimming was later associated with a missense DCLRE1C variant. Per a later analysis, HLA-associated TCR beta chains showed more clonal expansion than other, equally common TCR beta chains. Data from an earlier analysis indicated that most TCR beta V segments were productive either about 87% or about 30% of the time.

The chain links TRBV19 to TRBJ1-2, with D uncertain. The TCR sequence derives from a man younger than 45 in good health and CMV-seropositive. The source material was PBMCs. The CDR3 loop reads CASSTDYGYTF. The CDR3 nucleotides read TGTGCCAGTAGTACTGACTATGGCTACACCTTC.